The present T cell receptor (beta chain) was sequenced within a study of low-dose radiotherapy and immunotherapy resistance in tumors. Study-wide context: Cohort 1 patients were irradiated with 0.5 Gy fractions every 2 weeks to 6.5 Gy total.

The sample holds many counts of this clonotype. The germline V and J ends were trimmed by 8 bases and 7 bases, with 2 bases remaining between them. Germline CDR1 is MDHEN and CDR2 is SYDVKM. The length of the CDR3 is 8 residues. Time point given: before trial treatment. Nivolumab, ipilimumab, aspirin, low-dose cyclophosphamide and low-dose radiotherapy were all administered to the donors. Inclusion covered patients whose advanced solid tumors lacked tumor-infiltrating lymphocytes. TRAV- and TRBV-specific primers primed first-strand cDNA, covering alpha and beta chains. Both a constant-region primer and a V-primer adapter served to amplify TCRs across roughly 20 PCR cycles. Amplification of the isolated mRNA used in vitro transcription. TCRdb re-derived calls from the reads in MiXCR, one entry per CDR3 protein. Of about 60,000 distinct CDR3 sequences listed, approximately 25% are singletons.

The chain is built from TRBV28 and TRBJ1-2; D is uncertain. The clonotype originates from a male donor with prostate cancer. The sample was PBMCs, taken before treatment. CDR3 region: CASGGYTF. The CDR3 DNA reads TGTGCCAGCGGTGGCTACACCTTC.